This T cell receptor beta chain was recorded in a study of T cell changes during pregnancy in multiple sclerosis. Using immunoSEQ multiplex PCR, the repertoire was profiled, and TCRdb retains in-frame clones only, with some absent. The data hold tens of thousands of clones, with roughly 92% observed a single time. This CDR3 spans 12 amino acids. Germline CDR1 reads SQVTM; CDR2 reads ANQGSEA. Losses at the gene ends were 7 bases for V and 6 bases for J; bases not matched to a gene: 5. The TCR sequence derives from a female donor with multiple sclerosis, enrolled in a pregnancy study. Material: CD8+ T cells from peripheral blood mononuclear cells, obtained in the second trimester of pregnancy. V and J are TRBV29-1 and TRBJ2-1; TRBD2 matches 8 bases. This CDR3 is CSGGLAFNEQFF. CDR3 DNA sequence: TGCAGCGGAGGACTAGCTTTCAATGAGCAGTTCTTC.